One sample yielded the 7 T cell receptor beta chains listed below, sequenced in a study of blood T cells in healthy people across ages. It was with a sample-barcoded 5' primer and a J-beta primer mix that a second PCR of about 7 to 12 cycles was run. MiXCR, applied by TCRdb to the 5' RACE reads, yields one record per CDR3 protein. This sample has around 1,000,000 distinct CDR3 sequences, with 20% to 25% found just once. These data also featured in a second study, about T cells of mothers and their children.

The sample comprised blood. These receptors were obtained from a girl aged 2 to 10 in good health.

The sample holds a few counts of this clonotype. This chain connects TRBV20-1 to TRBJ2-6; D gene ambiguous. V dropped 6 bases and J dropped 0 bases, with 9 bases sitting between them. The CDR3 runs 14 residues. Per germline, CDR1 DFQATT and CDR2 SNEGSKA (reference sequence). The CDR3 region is CSAPVISGANVLTF. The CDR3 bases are TGCAGTGCCCCTGTGATCTCTGGGGCCAACGTCCTGACTTTC.

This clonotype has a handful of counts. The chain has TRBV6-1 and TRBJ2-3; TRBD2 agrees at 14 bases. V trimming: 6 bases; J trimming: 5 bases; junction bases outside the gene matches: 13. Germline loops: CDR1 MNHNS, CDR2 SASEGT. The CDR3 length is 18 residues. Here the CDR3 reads CASSSPWTSGGLGDTQYF. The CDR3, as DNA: TGTGCCAGCAGCTCACCCTGGACTAGCGGGGGGCTTGGAGATACGCAGTATTTT.

This chain's CDR3 is CAIGAGTTDTQYF. CDR3 sequence (DNA): TGTGCCATCGGAGCGGGGACCACAGATACGCAGTATTTT. V gene TRBV2 combines with J gene TRBJ2-3; 7 positions agree with TRBD2. The CDR3 loop spans 13 amino acids. The V gene's germline CDR1 is SNHLY and CDR2 FYNNEI. Unmatched junction bases numbered 6, after V lost 10 bases and J lost 2 bases.

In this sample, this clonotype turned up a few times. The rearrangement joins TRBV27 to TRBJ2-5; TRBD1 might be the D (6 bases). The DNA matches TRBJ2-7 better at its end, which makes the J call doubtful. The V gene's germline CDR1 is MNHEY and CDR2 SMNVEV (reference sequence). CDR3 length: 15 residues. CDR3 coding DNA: TGTGCCAGCAGTTCCCCGGGACACTCCTATCACGAGCAGTACTTC. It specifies CASSSPGHSYHEQYF.

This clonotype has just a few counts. Here the CDR3 reads CASSPYREGQYF. In DNA form, the CDR3 reads TGTGCCAGCAGTCCTTATAGAGAGGGTCAGTACTTC. The V call is TRBV2, the J call TRBJ2-4; the D gene is possibly TRBD2 (5 bases). The germline gives CDR1 SNHLY, CDR2 FYNNEI. Trimming left V 5 bases short and J 12 bases short, with 14 bases between. The CDR3 is 12 residues long.

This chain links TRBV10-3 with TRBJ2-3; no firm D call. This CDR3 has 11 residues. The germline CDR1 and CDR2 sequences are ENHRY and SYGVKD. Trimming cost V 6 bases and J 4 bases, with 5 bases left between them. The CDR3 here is CAISRSDTQYF. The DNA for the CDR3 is TGTGCCATCAGCCGATCAGATACGCAGTATTTT.

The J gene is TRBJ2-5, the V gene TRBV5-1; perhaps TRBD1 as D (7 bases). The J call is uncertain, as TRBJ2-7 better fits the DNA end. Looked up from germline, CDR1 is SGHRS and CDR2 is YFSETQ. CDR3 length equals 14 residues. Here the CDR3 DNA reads TGCGCCAGCAGCTTGGGAGTCAGGGGGGACGAGCAGTACTTC. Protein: CASSLGVRGDEQYF.